The next 31 T cell receptor beta chains were all read from a single sample in a study of cytomegalovirus exposure and HLA in healthy donors. Use of 60 Vbeta and 13 Jbeta primers characterized the PCR. Sequencing was performed with immunoSEQ multiplex PCR; in TCRdb, only in-frame clones are kept and a portion is missing. The data show 100,000 to 120,000 clones, about 80% seen once. Sequenced input: PBMCs. The receptors stem from a woman aged 30 to 39 in good health and CMV-seropositive.

The chain has TRBV5-6 and TRBJ2-6, with 7 nucleotides matching TRBD1. The CDR3 has 15 amino acids. Germline CDR1 reads SGHDT; CDR2 reads YYEEEE. With V trimmed by 2 bases and J by 4 bases, 3 bases remained unmatched. The CDR3 loop is CASSLQGTGANVLTF. In DNA, the CDR3 is TGTGCCAGCAGCTTACAGGGGACCGGGGCCAACGTCCTGACTTTC.

This clone appeared a single time. At one of its ends the junction is not consistent with the germline gene, which may arise from a read error. The chain employs TRBV7-9 and TRBJ2-3, with D perhaps matching TRBD1 (6 bases). Germline V gene lookup returns CDR1 SEHNR and CDR2 FQNEAQ (reference sequence). CDR3 length: 17 residues. CDR3 in DNA: TGTTCCAGCAGAGTCTCCATTGGCAGACAGGCGGCAGATACGCAGTATTTT. It codes for CSSRVSIGRQAADTQYF.

V and J are TRBV19 and TRBJ1-2; 8 bases agree with TRBD1. The CDR3 runs 15 residues. J lost 4 bases, V lost 6 bases, and 10 bases had no gene match. Germline lookup yields CDR1 LNHDA and CDR2 SQIVND (reference sequence). The CDR3 DNA reads TGTGCCAGTAGATTCCCGGGACAGGAATTCTATGGCTACACCTTC. This encodes CASRFPGQEFYGYTF.

The rearrangement uses TRBV9 and TRBJ1-1; D gene unclear. From germline, CDR1 is SGDLS and CDR2 YYNGEE. The CDR3 covers 13 residues. V was shortened by 3 bases and J by 4 bases, with 10 bases between the two germline ends. The CDR3 DNA is TGTGCCAGCAGCGGGAGGACCGGCACTGAAGCTTTCTTT. It yields the protein CASSGRTGTEAFF. The variable domain in full, completed from reference TRBV9 and TRBJ1-1, reads DSGVTQTPKHLITATGQRVTLRCSPRSGDLSVYWYQQSLDQGLQFLIQYYNGEERAKGNILERFSAQQFPDLHSELNLSSLELGDSALYFCASSGRTGTEAFFGQGTRLTVV.

J is TRBJ2-1 and V is TRBV5-1, with D perhaps matching TRBD2 (6 bases). The CDR3 spans 15 residues. CDR1 SGHRS and CDR2 YFSETQ come from the germline V gene. V was shortened by 0 bases and J by 2 bases, with 9 bases between the two germline ends. The CDR3 DNA sequence: TGCGCCAGCAGCTTGGTAGCGGATCCCTACAATGAGCAGTTCTTC. It codes for CASSLVADPYNEQFF.

The chain employs TRBV27 and TRBJ2-1; TRBD2 is a possible D gene (5 bases). Trimming took off 7 bases at V and 3 bases at J, with 19 bases between the two ends. This CDR3 spans 16 amino acids. Germline lookup yields CDR1 MNHEY and CDR2 SMNVEV (reference sequence). The chain's CDR3 is CASTFLAGLSYNEQFF. CDR3 DNA sequence: TGTGCCAGCACTTTCCTGGCGGGCCTGAGCTACAATGAGCAGTTCTTC.

The CDR3 sequence is CASRLPNGNTIYF. The CDR3 DNA sequence: TGTGCCAGCAGACTCCCCAATGGAAACACCATATATTTT. V usage is TRBV5-8 and J usage is TRBJ1-3, with no clear D. Looked up from germline, CDR1 is SGHTS and CDR2 is YDEGEE. The CDR3 consists of 13 residues. Trimming took 5 bases from V and 3 from J, leaving 9 bases between them.

This clone turned up a few times. The chain couples TRBV5-4 to TRBJ1-4, with 7 bases identical to TRBD1. This CDR3 comprises 14 residues. V lost 4 bases, J lost 5 bases, and 5 bases stayed unmatched. Germline CDR1 and CDR2: SGHNT and YYREEE (reference sequence). As DNA, the CDR3 is TGTGCCAGCAGCCCGGGACAGAGAAATGAAAAACTGTTTTTT. This sequence encodes CASSPGQRNEKLFF.

V usage is TRBV6-5 and J usage is TRBJ1-1; a weak D match, TRBD1 (5 bases). Germline loops: CDR1 MNHEY, CDR2 SVGAGI. This CDR3 is built from 14 residues. The V end lost 6 bases, the J end lost 2 bases, and 13 bases lay between the germline ends. CDR3: CASRKGWGNTEAFF. The CDR3 DNA sequence: TGTGCCAGCAGAAAGGGGTGGGGAAACACTGAAGCTTTCTTT.

The chain has TRBV7-9 and TRBJ2-2, with 14 bases matching TRBD2. The V and J ends lost 5 bases and 6 bases, in that order; junction bases with no gene match: 2. CDR1 is SEHNR and CDR2 is FQNEAQ in the germline V gene (reference sequence). This CDR3 has 15 amino acids. The chain's CDR3 is CASSRLAGGPGELFF. The CDR3 DNA reads as TGTGCCAGCAGCCGACTAGCGGGAGGGCCCGGGGAGCTGTTTTTT.

The V gene is TRBV7-3, the J gene TRBJ2-1; TRBD2 aligns across 12 bases. Trimming at V came to 5 bases and at J to 8 bases, leaving 10 bases not matched to a gene. Per the germline V gene, CDR1 is SGHTA and CDR2 is FQGTGA. CDR3 size: 16 residues. The CDR3 here is CASSNGLAGPLDEQFF. CDR3 DNA: TGTGCCAGCAGCAACGGACTAGCGGGGCCTTTAGATGAGCAGTTCTTC.

This rearrangement joins TRBV2 to TRBJ2-1; no firm D call. CDR1 is SNHLY, CDR2 FYNNEI, per germline. The ends were cut back, 3 bases at V and 9 bases at J, with 6 bases in the middle. The CDR3 covers 11 residues. CDR3 DNA: TGTGCCAGCAGTGAGAGGAGTGAGCAGTTCTTC. This sequence encodes CASSERSEQFF.

This chain links TRBV11-2 with TRBJ2-3; 9 nucleotides line up with TRBD2. Germline V CDR1 and CDR2: SGHAT, FQNNGV. After removal of 3 bases from V and 6 bases from J, the junction contained 7 bases not matched to a gene. This CDR3 has 15 amino acids. The CDR3 DNA reads TGTGCCAGCAGCTTTGGCGGGGGGGCCGGGGATACGCAGTATTTT. Translated, it gives CASSFGGGAGDTQYF.

The chain couples TRBV6-1 to TRBJ1-2, with D tentatively TRBD1 (6 bases). Germline V gene data show CDR1 as MNHNS and CDR2 as SASEGT. V was trimmed by 6 bases and J by 9 bases, leaving 17 bases between them. The CDR3 has 13 residues. The DNA for the CDR3 is TGTGCCAGCAGACAACAGGGTTACTGGAGCTACACCTTC. Its protein product is CASRQQGYWSYTF.

This clone turned up a few times. The V gene is TRBV6-5, the J gene TRBJ2-7; D might be TRBD1 (6 bases). Per germline, CDR1 MNHEY and CDR2 SVGAGI. This CDR3 is built from 13 residues. V lost 6 bases and J lost 6, with 15 bases in between. The CDR3 DNA is TGTGCCAGCAGCCTCGTTGGGGGCGGCGAGCAGTACTTC. Its translation: CASSLVGGGEQYF.

This clone was seen just once. V and J are TRBV4-2 and TRBJ2-1; 8 nucleotides match TRBD2. V lost 2 bases to trimming and J lost 2 bases; unmatched junction nucleotides: 5. The CDR3 extends over 16 amino acids. The germline V gene has CDR1 LGHNA and CDR2 YNFKEQ. This CDR3 is CASSQNGGGAYNEQFF. CDR3 coding DNA: TGTGCCAGCAGCCAAAACGGGGGGGGAGCCTACAATGAGCAGTTCTTC.

The CDR3 region has the DNA TGTGCCAGCAGCGGGGGGGGTGCGGGGGGGTTGAATGAGCAGTTCTTC. Translation gives CASSGGGAGGLNEQFF. The rearrangement links TRBV13 to TRBJ2-1; 9 bases are shared with TRBD2. V trimming: 5 bases; J trimming: 7 bases; junction bases outside the gene matches: 12. Germline values: CDR1 PRHDT, CDR2 FYEKMQ (reference sequence). The CDR3 spans 16 residues.

The chain uses TRBV7-6 and TRBJ2-1; TRBD2 matches at 12 bases. Germline CDR1 is SGHVS and CDR2 is FNYEAQ. This CDR3 is 16 amino acids long. The V and J ends lost 5 bases and 2 bases, in that order; junction bases with no gene match: 4. DNA of the CDR3: TGTGCCAGCAGCGCAAGACTAGCGGGGGCCTACAATGAGCAGTTCTTC. Translation: CASSARLAGAYNEQFF.

This clone was seen once. Other DNA variants within this sample encode the same CDR3. The chain combines TRBV18 with TRBJ1-1; possible D gene TRBD1, 5 bases. V lost 4 bases and J lost 1, with 7 bases in between. There are 13 residues in the CDR3. Germline V CDR1 and CDR2: KGHSH, LQKENI. CDR3 sequence (DNA): TGTGCCAGCTCACAGACAGCGAACACTGAAGCTTTCTTT. Protein: CASSQTANTEAFF.

This chain connects TRBV28 to TRBJ1-5; D is possibly TRBD1 (6 bases). V lost 6 bases to trimming and J lost 4 bases, with 19 bases between them. The germline CDR1 and CDR2 sequences are MDHEN and SYDVKM. The CDR3 has 16 residues. CDR3 loop: CASSSPTEGGNQPQHF. The CDR3 DNA follows: TGTGCCAGCAGCTCCCCGACGGAGGGGGGGAATCAGCCCCAGCATTTT.

This chain links TRBV11-2 with TRBJ2-1, with 12 nucleotides matching TRBD2. V gave up 1 base and J gave up 6 bases; unmatched junction bases: 7. In germline, CDR1 is SGHAT, CDR2 FQNNGV. This CDR3 comprises 17 residues. Here the CDR3 reads CASSLVPSGGASNEQFF. The CDR3 DNA reads TGTGCCAGCAGCTTAGTTCCTAGCGGGGGGGCCTCCAATGAGCAGTTCTTC.

Points on this clone: The identical CDR3 is also encoded by other nucleotide sequences in the sample. The chain has TRBV6-1 and TRBJ1-1, with no clear D. This CDR3 is built from 16 residues. V lost 4 bases, J lost 1 base, and 16 bases lay in between. CDR1 is MNHNS and CDR2 is SASEGT in the germline V gene. The CDR3 sequence: CASSAQPRGGNTEAFF. The CDR3 region has the DNA TGTGCCAGCAGTGCCCAACCGCGGGGAGGGAACACTGAAGCTTTCTTT.

The chain recombines TRBV7-6 with TRBJ2-1, with D unclear. This CDR3 has 13 amino acids. The V end lost 2 bases, the J end lost 6 bases, and 8 bases lay between the germline ends. The germline V gene encodes CDR1 SGHVS and CDR2 FNYEAQ. The CDR3 protein is CASSLSEVNEQFF. Written as DNA, the CDR3 is TGTGCCAGCAGCTTAAGCGAGGTCAATGAGCAGTTCTTC. Filled out from reference TRBV7-6 and TRBJ2-1, the complete variable domain reads GAGVSQSPRYKVTKRGQDVALRCDPISGHVSLYWYRQALGQGPEFLTYFNYEAQQDKSGLPNDRFSAERPEGSISTLTIQRTEQRDSAMYRCASSLSEVNEQFFGPGTRLTVL.

The chain couples TRBV7-9 to TRBJ1-2; D ambiguous. The germline V gene has CDR1 SEHNR and CDR2 FQNEAQ (reference sequence). V lost 5 bases and J lost 8, with 15 bases in between. The CDR3 runs 13 residues. The CDR3 is CASSPLVPYGYTF. CDR3 coding DNA: TGTGCCAGCAGCCCCCTCGTCCCCTACGGCTACACCTTC.

CDR3 DNA: TGTGCCAGCGGTGGGCTAGCGGGGGTCGGTGAGCAGTTCTTC. Residues: CASGGLAGVGEQFF. V is TRBV2 and J is TRBJ2-1, with TRBD2 matching 10 bases. The CDR3 runs to 14 residues. From germline, CDR1 is SNHLY and CDR2 FYNNEI. The junction had 10 bases not matched to a gene; V was cut back by 8 bases and J by 9 bases. The whole variable domain, filled in from reference TRBV2 and TRBJ2-1, reads EPEVTQTPSHQVTQMGQEVILRCVPISNHLYFYWYRQILGQKVEFLVSFYNNEISEKSEIFDDQFSVERPDGSNFTLKIRSTKLEDSAMYFCASGGLAGVGEQFFGPGTRLTVL.

This clone was found a few times. V usage is TRBV5-6 and J usage is TRBJ2-5; the D gene is possibly TRBD2 (6 bases). V lost 2 bases to trimming and J lost 1 base, with 9 bases between them. Germline loops: CDR1 SGHDT, CDR2 YYEEEE. CDR3 size: 14 residues. The CDR3 region is CASSLLSGQETQYF. The CDR3 coding sequence is TGTGCCAGCAGCTTACTTAGCGGCCAAGAGACCCAGTACTTC.

The chain employs TRBV5-5 and TRBJ1-1; 9 bases are shared with TRBD1. Losses at the gene ends were 3 bases for V and 6 bases for J; bases not matched to a gene: 3. The CDR3 contains 13 residues. From germline, CDR1 is SGHKS and CDR2 YYEKEE (reference sequence). The CDR3 DNA follows: TGTGCCAGCAGCTGGACAGGGGATGCTGAAGCTTTCTTT. It is translated as CASSWTGDAEAFF.

J is TRBJ1-1 and V is TRBV13, with D perhaps matching TRBD1 (6 bases). Germline CDR1 and CDR2: PRHDT and FYEKMQ (reference sequence). V lost 2 bases to trimming and J lost 6 bases, with 25 bases between them. The CDR3 covers 18 residues. CDR3 nucleotides: TGTGCCAGCAGCTTACAACAGTTCTTCAGGGGCGAGAGGGCTGAAGCTTTCTTT. This sequence encodes CASSLQQFFRGERAEAFF.

This clone was counted between two and nine times. The chain recombines TRBV11-3 with TRBJ2-1; 9 bases map to TRBD1. Germline V gene lookup returns CDR1 SGHNT and CDR2 YENEEA. J was trimmed by 7 bases and V by 5 bases; bases with no gene match: 12. The CDR3 sequence is 16 residues long. The CDR3 sequence: CASSPAHGQGINEQFF. CDR3 DNA: TGTGCCAGCAGCCCCGCGCATGGACAGGGGATAAATGAGCAGTTCTTC. The entire variable domain, with the rest obtained from reference TRBV11-3 and TRBJ2-1, is as follows: EAGVVQSPRYKIIEKKQPVAFWCNPISGHNTLYWYLQNLGQGPELLIRYENEEAVDDSQLPKDRFSAERLKGVDSTLKIQPAELGDSAVYLCASSPAHGQGINEQFFGPGTRLTVL.

The chain uses TRBV6-5 and TRBJ1-1; 9 nucleotides match TRBD1. The CDR3 runs 15 residues. CDR1 is MNHEY, CDR2 SVGAGI, per germline. Trimming cost V 5 bases and J 3 bases; bases outside gene matches: 7. CDR3 nucleotide sequence: TGTGCCAGCAGTAGGGACAGGGCCAGTGACACTGAAGCTTTCTTT. Protein sequence: CASSRDRASDTEAFF.

V gene TRBV30 combines with J gene TRBJ1-2; D gene ambiguous. This CDR3 is 12 amino acids long. The germline V and J ends were trimmed by 3 bases and 5 bases, with 10 bases remaining between them. Germline V gene sequence: CDR1 GTSNPN, CDR2 SVGIG (reference sequence). CDR3 region: CAWSQVGYGYTF. CDR3 nucleotides: TGTGCCTGGAGCCAGGTCGGATATGGCTACACCTTC.